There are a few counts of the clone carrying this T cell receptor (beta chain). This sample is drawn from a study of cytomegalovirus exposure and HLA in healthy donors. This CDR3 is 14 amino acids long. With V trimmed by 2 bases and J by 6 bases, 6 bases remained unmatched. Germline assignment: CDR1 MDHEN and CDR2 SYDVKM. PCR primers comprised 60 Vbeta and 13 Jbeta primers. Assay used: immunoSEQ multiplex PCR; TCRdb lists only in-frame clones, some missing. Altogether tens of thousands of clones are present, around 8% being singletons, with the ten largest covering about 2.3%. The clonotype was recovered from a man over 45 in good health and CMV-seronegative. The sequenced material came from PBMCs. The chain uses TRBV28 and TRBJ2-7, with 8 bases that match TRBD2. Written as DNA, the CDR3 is TGTGCCAGCAGTTTAGCGGGAGGAAGGATCGAGCAGTACTTC. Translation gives CASSLAGGRIEQYF.